A single sample is the source of the 4 T cell receptor beta chains below, sequenced in a study of cytomegalovirus exposure and HLA in healthy donors. It was with 60 Vbeta and 13 Jbeta primers that the PCR ran. Some clones are missing from TCRdb's copy, which holds only in-frame ones; the method was immunoSEQ multiplex PCR. The sample has approximately 190,000 clones; 87% are singletons. Sequencing was carried out using PBMCs. These receptors all stem from a boy between 2 and 10 years old in good health and CMV-seronegative.

This rearrangement joins TRBV28 to TRBJ1-1; D is unclear. Germline V gene sequence: CDR1 MDHEN, CDR2 SYDVKM. The CDR3 is 14 amino acids. Trimming took off 3 bases at V and 4 bases at J, with 12 bases between the two ends. The CDR3 loop is CASSLHPRGTEAFF. Written as DNA, the CDR3 is TGTGCCAGCAGTTTGCATCCCCGAGGCACTGAAGCTTTCTTT.

The gene calls are TRBV11-2 and TRBJ2-3; TRBD1 might be the D (5 bases). Trimming removed 4 bases at V and 4 bases at J, with 15 bases between. This CDR3 spans 15 amino acids. The germline V gene has CDR1 SGHAT and CDR2 FQNNGV. Here the CDR3 DNA reads TGTGCCAGCAGCTCCTTACCCGAAGGGGCAGATACGCAGTATTTT. This encodes CASSSLPEGADTQYF.

J is TRBJ1-3 and V is TRBV7-2, with D possibly matching TRBD1 (5 bases). V lost 5 bases, J lost 0 bases, and 11 bases lay in between. Germline CDR1 SGHTA, CDR2 FQGNSA. The CDR3 is 15 residues long. The CDR3 sequence is CASSRRVSSGNTIYF. DNA for the CDR3: TGTGCCAGCAGCCGCAGGGTGAGCTCTGGAAACACCATATATTTT.

V and J are TRBV5-1 and TRBJ2-1; 7 bases are shared with TRBD1. The CDR3 sequence is 16 residues long. CDR1 and CDR2 (germline): SGHRS, YFSETQ. Germline trimming cut 0 bases from V and 9 bases from J; bases unmatched to any gene: 12. The CDR3 sequence is CASSLDRRQGVGEQFF. CDR3 DNA sequence: TGCGCCAGCAGCTTGGATCGCCGACAGGGTGTGGGTGAGCAGTTCTTC.